This T cell receptor (beta chain) was observed in a study of cytomegalovirus exposure and HLA in healthy donors (TCRdb year 2017). Study-level background: An earlier analysis of approximately 590 of the donors reported 250 to 350 Gb of sequence data and 117 million unique TCR beta sequences from 190 million or so T cells. Besides the first cohort of approximately 670 subjects, a separate validation cohort made up of over a hundred different subjects was used. Among the roughly 400 genotyped donors, 81% belonged to the genetic ancestry cluster associated with self-reported Caucasian donors. Every discovery cohort repertoire had been produced on one sequencing platform. A later genetic analysis used genome-wide SNP genotypes for about 65% of the roughly 670 donors, treating that subset as a discovery cohort. An earlier analysis of approximately 580 of the donors used high-throughput TCR beta sequencing to judge whether each TCR beta V gene segment behaved as functional or pseudogenic. The study used immunosequencing to profile the T cell repertoires of approximately 690 subjects and linked those repertoires to cytomegalovirus serostatus. In the later analysis, no new phenotypic data were used to find candidate immune exposures; instead, reliance was placed on TCR beta sequences and their occurrence across donors. HLA typing included class I and class II loci at four-digit resolution. To predict cytomegalovirus infection status, the study combined high-throughput TCR immunosequencing, statistical association of individual TCRs with disease status, and machine learning. Among about 400 genotyped donors of the cohort, an average of roughly 230,000 unique TCR beta nucleotide sequences was sequenced per donor, of which about 18% were non-productive. Around 320 gigabases of sequencing data and 80 million or so unique TCR sequences were included in an early release covering about 620 HLA-typed donors. The study was designed to test whether signatures of past pathogen exposure could be identified by cataloging public T cell receptors. A later analysis re-examined previously published TCR beta repertoires from just over 650 donors and added high-resolution HLA genotyping to investigate patterns of TCR occurrence. Donor age, sex, ethnicity and CMV serostatus were compiled together with the repertoire data. The number of typed donors differed by locus: about 629-640 for A, B, C, DRB1 and DQB1; approximately 530 for DQA1; approximately 600 for DPA1; and around 490 for DPB1. Five DR-DQ haplotypes were handled as single units for association and clustering because linkage in the cohort was strong.

In regard to this clone: The specificity of this receptor is unknown.

In total, 666 healthy bone marrow donors made up the cohort. At the time of sampling, all cohort members were nominally healthy, though unrecorded immune exposures were likely present. The donor tested CMV seronegative, placing the donor among the 300 to 400 seronegative members of the cohort. Each donor provided a peripheral blood sample, and peripheral blood mononuclear cells were used for TCR beta sequencing. The Qiagen DNeasy Blood Extraction Kit was used to extract genomic DNA from the blood cell samples. Overall study outcomes, separate from this receptor: The cohort was sequenced for TCR beta chains only, and without alpha or paired-chain data the features that could be detected were limited. Because the 87-base-pair reads could not distinguish some IMGT-functional V segments, including TRBV6-2 and TRBV6-3, those segments were excluded. A later genetic analysis associated a missense DCLRE1C variant with V-gene and J-gene trimming of TCR beta chains, and an independent cohort replicated the association. At a false discovery rate of 0.05, a later analysis linked fewer than 20,000 TCR beta sequences to specific HLA alleles. In both the original and validation cohorts, the classifier was reported to diagnose cytomegalovirus status with high specificity and sensitivity. A further reported finding was that TCR beta sequences accurately predicted the HLA-A and HLA-B alleles for most subjects in the first cohort. In an earlier analysis of several hundred of the donors, most TCR beta V segments were observed in productive rearrangements about 90% or about 30% of the time, broadly matching IMGT annotations. A cluster of highly shared sequence variants was judged likely to represent a technical artifact of the sequencing pipeline. Strong co-occurrence of HLA alleles, especially DR and DQ, made assigning TCR associations to individual alleles difficult. Because some donors lacked HLA typing at each locus, the association tests relied only on the typed subset. The presence/absence analyses assumed that sequencing depth was roughly uniform across donors, and that assumption may not be true. The study gave a list of roughly 150 TCR beta chains associated with cytomegalovirus. Because counts were too low, more than 15 rarely observed V segments, including chromosome 9 orphons, were excluded from the earlier analysis of 500 to 700 of the donors. According to a later genetic analysis, donors in an Asian-associated ancestry cluster had fewer N-insertions in productive TCRs than the approximately 710-donor mean. In vitro tests confirmed that three of the cytomegalovirus-associated TCR beta chains recognize cytomegalovirus antigens. A later analysis found that most CMV-associated TCR beta chains appeared HLA-restricted, with HLA associations seemingly driven largely by CMV exposure. Correlated functional status among segregating V segments might reflect linkage disequilibrium, but an unknown experimental factor could not be ruled out. For the cohort, immune exposure information was limited to CMV serostatus. In a later analysis, TCR association rates were found to vary across HLA loci, with the most associated TCRs seen for DRB1 alleles and the fewest for HLA-C alleles. It was suggested by the authors that the approach could potentially be generalized to other disease states and immunological phenotypes. A later analysis reported that several top co-occurrence clusters appeared linked to parvovirus B19, influenza, CMV and Epstein-Barr virus. Compared with equally common non-associated chains, HLA-associated TCR beta chains in a later analysis were more clonally expanded and had lower generation probabilities. Most TCR sequences were seen in very few donors, while some public TCRs were found in many individuals.

Library prep was done by the immunoSEQ multiplex PCR assay. For the multiplex PCR, a mixture combining 60 forward primers for TCR Vbeta segments and 13 reverse primers for TCR Jbeta segments was used. The CDR3 region of rearranged TCR beta genes was amplified from genomic DNA by a multiplex PCR assay. The amplified TCR beta libraries were sequenced on the Illumina HiSeq System as 87-base-pair reads. On the study's bioinformatics: Across the roughly 700 repertoires, a later analysis counted approximately 83 million unique TCR beta chains, roughly 11 million of which were shared by at least two donors. Raw reads were error-corrected and collapsed into unique sequences with a nearest-neighbor algorithm that merged closely related sequences to remove PCR and sequencing errors. Alignment of CDR3 sequences to IMGT reference sequences was used to assign V, D and J gene segments. Each retained sequence needed at least a six-nucleotide match to both a V gene segment and a J gene segment. Rearrangements were classified as productive when the CDR3 lacked stop codons and remained in frame with V and J, and all other rearrangements were classified as non-productive. CDR3 was defined by IMGT convention, running from the second conserved V-encoded cysteine to the conserved J-encoded phenylalanine. Sequences without an unambiguous match to a single V gene segment were excluded from the earlier analysis of 587 of the donors. In an earlier analysis of a few hundred of the donors, a V segment was called functional when productive rearrangements were above 56.7%, and segregating when the standard deviation between donors exceeded 5%. To diagnose cytomegalovirus status from the catalog of TCR beta chain sequences, a statistical classification framework was built. In a later analysis, V and J genes were assigned by comparing TCR nucleotide sequences against IMGT/GENE-DB human TR gene sequences. A later analysis assigned CDR3 sequences and most-parsimonious VDJ recombination scenarios with the TCRdist pipeline. A later analysis defined each TCR beta chain by its CDR3 amino acid sequence plus V-gene family, and excluded reads lacking a unique V-gene family. To address suspected cross-contamination and a sequencing artifact, a later analysis removed approximately 600 highly shared, low-generation-probability nucleotide sequences. In a later analysis, a clonal expansion index for each public chain was calculated from normalized within-repertoire ranks of inferred template counts. A later analysis computed generation probabilities with a VDJ recombination model fitted to out-of-frame rearrangements, and checked the results against IGoR. In a later analysis, hypergeometric tests were used to score TCR-TCR, TCR-HLA and TCR-CMV co-occurrence, with a repertoire-size bias correction applied to TCR pairs. To estimate false discovery rates, a later analysis permuted the HLA or CMV assignments 20 times. A later analysis grouped co-occurring TCRs with DBSCAN, adding TCRdist sequence similarity when clustering within HLA-allele-positive subsets. For co-occurrence clustering, repertoires with fewer than 30,000 or more than 120,000 public chains were excluded, along with roughly 5 repertoires with anomalous nucleotide sharing. The source is immuneACCESS, and TCRdb retained only in-frame sequences with V and J called. Part of the clones is not carried over; for the studies checked, unresolved V genes explain less than half of this, and the remainder is unexplained. V and J calls plus clone size are reproduced from that table; the DNA served to infer D and trimming. The sample table records about 100,000 clones. The ten largest clones take up about 0.58% of the sample.

Per the germline V gene, SQVTM is the CDR1 and ANQGSEA is the CDR2. Inclusive of the bounding cysteine and phenylalanine, the CDR3 is 12 residues long. Only CDR3 DNA remains: 36 bases, in frame from the first base. Trimmed from V: 7 bases; trimmed from J: 3 bases; junction bases lacking a gene match: 3. The receptor chain draws on TRBV29-1 and TRBJ2-5, with TRBD1 matching 9 junction bases. This TCR derives from a man in his forties or fifties in good health and CMV-seronegative. Sequencing was done on a sample of PBMCs. CDR3 region: CSAWTGEETQYF. Read as DNA, the sequence is TGCAGCGCCTGGACAGGGGAAGAGACCCAGTACTTC.